This T cell receptor beta chain was obtained from a study of identical twins. Whole-study results and caveats: Analyses of zero insertions could, in part, be confounded by invariant MAIT and iNKT cells. High-abundance cord blood beta clonotypes had fewer insertions; memory repertoires showed none. Models predicted less out-of-frame TCR alpha sharing in monozygotic twins than was found. Sequences that were out-of-frame, alpha and twin-shared displayed an excess of low generation probability.

The germline gives CDR1 SGHRS, CDR2 YFSETQ. CDR3 size: 15 residues. Trimming pared 7 bases from V and 1 base from J, leaving 14 bases between. This clonotype was seen more than once but under ten times. What it binds is unknown. TCRdb passed the 5' RACE reads through MiXCR, listing each CDR3 protein once. The table records approximately 530,000 distinct CDR3 sequences, approximately 20% of them present only once. These data were likewise used in another study, on yellow fever vaccine responses in identical twins.

The chain uses TRBV5-1 and TRBJ2-2; D unclear. The TCR originated in a woman aged 18-29 years in good health. Sequencing was performed on CD4+ T cells sorted from blood. The CDR3 is CASVPTPVNTGELFF. The CDR3 bases are TGCGCCAGCGTCCCGACCCCCGTGAACACCGGGGAGCTGTTTTTT.